The 15 T cell receptor beta chains below were found in one sample sequenced in a study of blood T cells in healthy people across ages. A second PCR of 7 to 11 cycles used a sample-barcoded 5' primer and a J-beta primer mix. TCRdb reprocessed the 5' RACE reads via MiXCR and lists one record per CDR3 protein. The data hold roughly 650,000 distinct CDR3 sequences, with roughly 32% observed a single time. Material: blood. Receptors were obtained from a woman older than 75 in good health.

The genes are TRBV20-1 and TRBJ2-1; TRBD2 matches at 12 bases. The junction had 4 bases not matched to a gene; V was cut back by 1 base and J by 9 bases. Germline values: CDR1 DFQATT, CDR2 SNEGSKA (reference sequence). The CDR3 has 14 amino acids. The CDR3 DNA sequence: TGCAGTGCTAGAGGGACTAGCGGGGTAGGTGAGCAGTTCTTC. This sequence encodes CSARGTSGVGEQFF.

Note on this clonotype: This could be a read error, since a much larger clone is one nucleotide away. The V and J genes are TRBV7-2 and TRBJ2-1; D not resolved. The J call may be incorrect, as the DNA end agrees better with TRBJ2-7. The CDR3 runs to 16 residues. Germline V gene data show CDR1 as SGHTA and CDR2 as FQGNSA. The CDR3 DNA sequence: TGTGCCAGCAGCTTAGAGGCCGGTAGCTCCTACAATGAGCAGTACTTC. It specifies CASSLEAGSSYNEQYF.

This clonotype has ten or more counts. V is TRBV10-2 and J is TRBJ2-3; D not certain. V lost 5 bases, J lost 6 bases, and 9 bases lay in between. Germline V lookup: CDR1 WSHSY, CDR2 SAAADI. This CDR3 has 12 residues. CDR3: CASSMRGDTQYF. Here the CDR3 DNA reads TGCGCCAGCAGTATGCGAGGTGATACGCAGTATTTT.

The table lists this clonotype with many counts. The chain has TRBV28 and TRBJ2-7, with D maybe TRBD2 (5 bases). Trimming shortened V by 5 bases and J by 1 base, and 9 bases separated the two germline ends. This CDR3 spans 13 amino acids. CDR1 and CDR2 from the germline V gene are MDHEN and SYDVKM. The CDR3 nucleotides are TGTGCCAGCAGTCGAGGGTTTTCCTACGAGCAGTACTTC. Protein: CASSRGFSYEQYF.

This clonotype was seen at least ten times. The rearrangement uses TRBV14 and TRBJ1-2, with D hard to call. The CDR3 has 13 amino acids. Per germline, CDR1 SGHDN and CDR2 FVKESK. The V and J ends lost 4 bases and 4 bases respectively, with 10 bases between them. CDR3 bases: TGTGCCAGCAGCCCAGACTCTTTCTATGGCTACACCTTC. Encoded protein: CASSPDSFYGYTF.

The chain couples TRBV6-1 to TRBJ1-1; possibly TRBD1 for D (6 bases). CDR1 is MNHNS, CDR2 SASEGT, per germline. CDR3 size: 14 residues. The V end lost 5 bases, the J end lost 6 bases, and 16 bases lay between the germline ends. CDR3 sequence (DNA): TGTGCCAGCAGTAGAGAGGACAGCCGCCCTGAAGCTTTCTTT. It yields the protein CASSREDSRPEAFF.

The chain joins TRBV24-1 to TRBJ2-3; TRBD2 might be the D (6 bases). CDR1 and CDR2 from the germline V gene are KGHDR and SFDVKD. The germline V and J ends were trimmed by 5 bases and 10 bases, with 12 bases remaining between them. This CDR3 region has 12 residues. The CDR3: CATSVASEAQYF. CDR3 DNA: TGTGCCACCAGTGTAGCTAGCGAAGCGCAGTATTTT.

The count of this clonotype is one. The chain carries TRBV20-1 and TRBJ2-1; D is possibly TRBD2 (6 bases). The V gene lost 0 bases and the J gene lost 2 bases, with 17 bases spanning the gap. Germline V gene sequence: CDR1 DFQATT, CDR2 SNEGSKA (reference sequence). The CDR3 covers 17 residues. The CDR3 here is CSARDLGLVIPYNEQFF. The DNA for the CDR3 is TGCAGTGCTAGAGATTTGGGACTGGTCATCCCCTACAATGAGCAGTTCTTC.

This clonotype was counted only a few times. The V call is TRBV2, the J call TRBJ2-2; D possibly corresponds to TRBD1 (6 bases). V dropped 4 bases and J dropped 3 bases, with 15 bases sitting between them. CDR1 is SNHLY and CDR2 is FYNNEI in the germline V gene. This CDR3 comprises 16 residues. CDR3 loop: CASSVWTVSDTGELFF. The CDR3, as DNA: TGTGCCAGCAGTGTATGGACAGTTTCCGACACCGGGGAGCTGTTTTTT. The whole variable domain, remainder taken from reference TRBV2 and TRBJ2-2, is EPEVTQTPSHQVTQMGQEVILRCVPISNHLYFYWYRQILGQKVEFLVSFYNNEISEKSEIFDDQFSVERPDGSNFTLKIRSTKLEDSAMYFCASSVWTVSDTGELFFGEGSRLTVL.

This clonotype was picked up many times. Germline is not matched at one junction end, which may reflect a read error. CDR3 in amino acids: CASSPSGGATNIQYF. CDR3 sequence (DNA): TGTGCCAGCTCACCGAGCGGGGGGGCCACAAACATTCAGTACTTC. This rearrangement joins TRBV18 to TRBJ2-4; 10 bases map to TRBD2. The CDR3 has 15 amino acids. The germline CDR1 and CDR2 sequences are KGHSH and LQKENI.

As for this clonotype: Given a much more abundant clone one base away, this may be a read error. The gene calls are TRBV20-1 and TRBJ1-2; D gene unclear. The V and J ends lost 7 bases and 6 bases respectively, with 12 bases between them. This CDR3 comprises 11 residues. Germline CDR1 and CDR2: DFQATT and SNEGSKA (reference sequence). The CDR3 DNA reads TGCAGTGTCATGGACGGAGATGGCTACACCTTC. Encoded protein: CSVMDGDGYTF.

This clonotype has a count of ten or more. V and J are TRBV29-1 and TRBJ1-2; 10 bases match TRBD1. CDR1 SQVTM and CDR2 ANQGSEA come from the germline V gene. This CDR3 has 14 residues. DNA for the CDR3: TGCAGTGCCTCGTCATCGACAGGGGGCTCTGGCTACACCTTC. Amino acids: CSASSSTGGSGYTF. Filled out from reference TRBV29-1 and TRBJ1-2, the complete variable domain reads SAVISQKPSRDICQRGTSLTIQCQVDSQVTMMFWYRQQPGQSLTLIATANQGSEATYESGFVIDKFPISRPNLTFSTLTVSNMSPEDSSIYLCSASSSTGGSGYTFGSGTRLTVV.

Many counts were recorded for this clonotype. The chain joins TRBV20-1 to TRBJ2-6, with D possibly being TRBD1 (6 bases). Per the germline V gene, CDR1 is DFQATT and CDR2 is SNEGSKA (reference sequence). The V end was cut by 3 bases, the J end by 0 bases, with 9 bases between. The CDR3 has 15 amino acids. The CDR3 region has the DNA TGCAGTGCTAGGGACAGCCTCTCTGGGGCCAACGTCCTGACTTTC. Translated: CSARDSLSGANVLTF.

This rearrangement joins TRBV6-6 to TRBJ1-6, with no clear D. Trimming cost V 7 bases and J 10 bases, with 17 bases left between them. The length of the CDR3 is 14 residues. The germline gives CDR1 MNHNY, CDR2 SVGAGI (reference sequence). The CDR3 DNA is TGTGCCAGCAACCCGATCGGCGGGGAATCACCCCTCCACTTT. Amino acid sequence: CASNPIGGESPLHF.

This clonotype was seen at least ten times. The rearrangement uses TRBV20-1 and TRBJ2-3, with 13 bases identical to TRBD2. Looked up from germline, CDR1 is DFQATT and CDR2 is SNEGSKA (reference sequence). The V segment lost 2 bases and the J segment 6 bases; nucleotides outside the gene matches: 8. The CDR3 contains 16 residues. The CDR3 bases are TGCAGTGCTAGACCCACTAGCGGGGGGGCCGTGGATACGCAGTATTTT. Its protein product is CSARPTSGGAVDTQYF.